One sample yielded the 19 T cell receptor beta chains listed below, sequenced in a study of T cells in lung cancer brain metastases. Here immunoSEQ multiplex PCR was the method, and the copy in TCRdb shows in-frame clones only, minus some. Among about 1,500 clones listed, around 84% were seen once. Sequencing used tumor tissue from the primary lung tumor. All receptors derive from a man between 65 and 85 years old with non-small cell lung cancer.

The CDR3 loop reads CASSILLGASNQPQHF. DNA for the CDR3: TGTGCCAGTAGTATACTCCTGGGGGCGAGCAATCAGCCCCAGCATTTT. The chain carries TRBV19 and TRBJ1-5, with D tentatively TRBD1 (6 bases). Between the trimmed V and J ends, which lost 2 bases and 1 base, there was a span of 12 bases. Germline V gene data show CDR1 as LNHDA and CDR2 as SQIVND (reference sequence). The CDR3 extends over 16 amino acids.

V is TRBV6-5 and J is TRBJ2-5; D not certain. The CDR3 covers 11 residues. Trimming pared 10 bases from V and 5 bases from J, leaving 11 bases between. Germline V gene sequence: CDR1 MNHEY, CDR2 SVGAGI. CDR3 in amino acids: CAIPLAETQYF. In DNA form, the CDR3 reads TGTGCCATCCCACTCGCGGAGACCCAGTACTTC.

This clone is a singleton in its sample. This chain joins TRBV5-1 and TRBJ2-3, with TRBD1 as a possible D gene (5 bases). CDR3 size: 16 residues. The germline V gene has CDR1 SGHRS and CDR2 YFSETQ. V lost 0 bases and J 2 bases, leaving 13 bases between the germline ends. CDR3 sequence: CASSLGLQGLTDTQYF. In nucleotides, the CDR3 is TGCGCCAGCAGCTTGGGACTCCAGGGCCTCACAGATACGCAGTATTTT.

V usage is TRBV7-9 and J usage is TRBJ2-7; D not resolved. V was pared by 4 bases and J by 2 bases, with 9 bases between. The CDR3 is 13 residues long. Germline V gene data show CDR1 as SEHNR and CDR2 as FQNEAQ (reference sequence). The DNA of the CDR3 is TGTGCCAGCAGCTCCGGATTAACCTACGAGCAGTACTTC. It yields the protein CASSSGLTYEQYF. Supplemented by reference TRBV7-9 and TRBJ2-7, the full variable domain reads DTGVSQNPRHKITKRGQNVTFRCDPISEHNRLYWYRQTLGQGPEFLTYFQNEAQLEKSRLLSDRFSAERPKGSFSTLEIQRTEQGDSAMYLCASSSGLTYEQYFGPGTRLTVT.

V is TRBV9 and J is TRBJ1-1, with 7 bases matching TRBD1. CDR1 is SGDLS, CDR2 YYNGEE, per germline. V dropped 2 bases and J dropped 0; count of bases not matched to a gene: 1. The CDR3 loop spans 14 amino acids. CDR3 nucleotides: TGTGCCAGCAGCGTTACAGGGGTGAACACTGAAGCTTTCTTT. Protein sequence: CASSVTGVNTEAFF.

The CDR3 bases are TGTGCCATCAGTGAGTCGGCCGGGGCGGGGGCCAACGTCCTGACTTTC. It codes for CAISESAGAGANVLTF. This chain uses TRBV10-3 with TRBJ2-6; the D call may be TRBD1 or TRBD2 (5 bases each). This CDR3 spans 16 amino acids. CDR1 is ENHRY and CDR2 is SYGVKD in the germline V gene. Trimming stripped 0 bases from V and 4 bases from J, with 10 bases between.

The gene calls are TRBV6-6 and TRBJ1-3; 10 positions match TRBD1. Germline-derived CDR1 and CDR2 are MNHNY and SVGAGI (reference sequence). The length of the CDR3 is 15 residues. V trimming: 9 bases; J trimming: 3 bases; junction bases outside the gene matches: 8. The CDR3 DNA sequence: TGTGCCAGTAGACAGGGGGCCAGGGTTGGAAACACCATATATTTT. This translates into CASRQGARVGNTIYF.

The rearrangement uses TRBV7-9 and TRBJ2-1, with 9 bases identical to TRBD2. This CDR3 is built from 17 residues. After removal of 3 bases from V and 0 bases from J, the junction contained 6 bases not matched to a gene. Per the germline V gene, CDR1 is SEHNR and CDR2 is FQNEAQ (reference sequence). CDR3 sequence: CASSFETSGSSYNEQFF. DNA of the CDR3: TGTGCCAGCAGCTTCGAGACTAGCGGCAGCTCCTACAATGAGCAGTTCTTC.

This clone was counted between two and nine times. Other DNA sequences from this sample encode an identical CDR3 as well. This chain connects TRBV6-5 to TRBJ2-3, with D tentatively TRBD1 (5 bases). This CDR3 spans 14 amino acids. Between the trimmed V and J ends, which lost 5 bases and 6 bases, there was a span of 15 bases. Germline CDR1 is MNHEY and CDR2 is SVGAGI. The CDR3 nucleotides are TGTGCCAGCAGTGCGGACAAGAATGGGGATACGCAGTATTTT. This encodes CASSADKNGDTQYF.

This chain connects TRBV28 to TRBJ2-5; TRBD1 might be the D (6 bases). The CDR3 is 12 amino acids. The germline gives CDR1 MDHEN, CDR2 SYDVKM. V was shortened by 7 bases and J by 4 bases, with 10 bases between the two germline ends. In DNA, the CDR3 is TGTGCCAGCACCCCAGGGGCAGAGACCCAGTACTTC. Residues: CASTPGAETQYF.

This chain joins TRBV6-6 and TRBJ2-5; D unresolved. CDR1 is MNHNY and CDR2 is SVGAGI in the germline V gene (reference sequence). The CDR3 runs 11 residues. V dropped 10 bases and J dropped 5 bases, with 11 bases sitting between them. The CDR3 region is CAIPLAETQYF. The CDR3 nucleotides are TGTGCCATCCCACTCGCGGAGACCCAGTACTTC.

This clone was detected once. The V gene is TRBV10-3, the J gene TRBJ2-5, with 10 bases identical to TRBD2. This CDR3 is built from 16 residues. In germline, CDR1 is ENHRY, CDR2 SYGVKD. V trimming: 2 bases; J trimming: 1 base; junction bases outside the gene matches: 4. The CDR3 region has the DNA TGTGCCATCAGTGAGGGGCTAGCGGGAGTCCAAGAGACCCAGTACTTC. As protein: CAISEGLAGVQETQYF.

This chain joins TRBV18 and TRBJ2-1, with 7 nucleotides matching TRBD2. V lost 4 bases to trimming and J lost 7 bases; unmatched junction nucleotides: 1. Germline V gives CDR1 KGHSH, CDR2 LQKENI. The CDR3 totals 12 residues. CDR3 sequence (DNA): TGTGCCAGCTCACAAGCGGGAAATGAGCAGTTCTTC. This sequence encodes CASSQAGNEQFF.

This CDR3 is CASSPGTGSGYTF. As DNA, the CDR3 is TGTGCCAGCAGCCCAGGGACAGGGAGCGGCTACACCTTC. The chain uses TRBV6-6 and TRBJ1-2; TRBD1 agrees at 9 bases. The CDR3 has 13 residues. Trimming removed 6 bases from V and 8 bases from J; junction bases left unmatched: 7. Germline V gives CDR1 MNHNY, CDR2 SVGAGI (reference sequence).

This clone was counted a single time. CDR3 loop: CASSLARAGDQFF. The DNA of the CDR3 is TGCGCCAGCAGCTTGGCCCGGGCCGGGGATCAGTTCTTC. The chain recombines TRBV5-1 with TRBJ2-1; a weak D match, TRBD2 (5 bases). In germline, CDR1 is SGHRS, CDR2 YFSETQ. The CDR3 runs 13 residues. V was pared by 0 bases and J by 13 bases, with 14 bases between. The complete variable domain, with remaining parts taken from reference TRBV5-1 and TRBJ2-1, reads KAGVTQTPRYLIKTRGQQVTLSCSPISGHRSVSWYQQTPGQGLQFLFEYFSETQRNKGNFPGRFSGRQFSNSRSEMNVSTLELGDSALYLCASSLARAGDQFFGPGTRLTVL.

CDR3 loop: CASSIVLIGEKLFF. The CDR3 DNA is TGTGCCAGTAGTATTGTGCTCATAGGGGAAAAACTGTTTTTT. The chain uses TRBV19 and TRBJ1-4; D is undetermined. With 3 bases removed from V and 8 bases from J, the gap between germline ends came to 13 bases. The length of the CDR3 is 14 residues. CDR1 and CDR2 (germline): LNHDA, SQIVND (reference sequence).

The chain combines TRBV7-9 with TRBJ2-5; D unclear. Trimming pared 1 base from V and 4 bases from J, leaving 7 bases between. From germline, CDR1 is SEHNR and CDR2 FQNEAQ (reference sequence). This CDR3 has 13 residues. CDR3 protein: CASSLVIGETQYF. DNA for the CDR3: TGTGCCAGCAGCTTAGTGATCGGAGAGACCCAGTACTTC.

V gene TRBV21-1 combines with J gene TRBJ2-7; no DNA check was done on the table's D call, TRBD2. TRBV21-1 is a pseudogene segment. This CDR3 is built from 14 residues. CDR3 loop: CASSATSSSYEQYF. The DNA for the CDR3 is TGTGCCAGCAGCGCAACTAGCAGTTCCTACGAGCAGTACTTC.

This chain links TRBV29-1 with TRBJ1-4; a weak D match, TRBD1 (5 bases). Germline CDR1 reads SQVTM; CDR2 reads ANQGSEA. V was cut by 0 bases and J by 5 bases, with 13 bases left in between. The CDR3 has 15 amino acids. The CDR3 bases are TGCAGCGTTGAAGATCAAAAGGGGAGGAATGAAAAACTGTTTTTT. This sequence encodes CSVEDQKGRNEKLFF.